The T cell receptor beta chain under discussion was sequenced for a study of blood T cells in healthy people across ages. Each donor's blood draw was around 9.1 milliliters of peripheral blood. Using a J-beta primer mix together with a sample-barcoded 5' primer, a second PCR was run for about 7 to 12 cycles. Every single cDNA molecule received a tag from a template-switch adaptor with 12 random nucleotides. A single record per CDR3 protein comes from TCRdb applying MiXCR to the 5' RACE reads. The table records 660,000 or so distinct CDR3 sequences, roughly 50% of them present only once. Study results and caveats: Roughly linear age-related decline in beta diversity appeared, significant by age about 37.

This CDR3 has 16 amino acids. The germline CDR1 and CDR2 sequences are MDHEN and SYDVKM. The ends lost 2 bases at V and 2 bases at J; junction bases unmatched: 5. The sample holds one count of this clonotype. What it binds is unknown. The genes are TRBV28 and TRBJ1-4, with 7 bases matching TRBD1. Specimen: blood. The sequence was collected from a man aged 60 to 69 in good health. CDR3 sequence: CASSLPLQGTNEKLFF. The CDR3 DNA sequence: TGTGCCAGCAGTTTACCCCTACAGGGGACTAATGAAAAACTGTTTTTT. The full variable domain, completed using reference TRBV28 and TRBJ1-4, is DVKVTQSSRYLVKRTGEKVFLECVQDMDHENMFWYRQDPGLGLRLIYFSYDVKMKEKGDIPEGYSVSREKKERFSLILESASTNQTSMYLCASSLPLQGTNEKLFFGSGTQLSVL.